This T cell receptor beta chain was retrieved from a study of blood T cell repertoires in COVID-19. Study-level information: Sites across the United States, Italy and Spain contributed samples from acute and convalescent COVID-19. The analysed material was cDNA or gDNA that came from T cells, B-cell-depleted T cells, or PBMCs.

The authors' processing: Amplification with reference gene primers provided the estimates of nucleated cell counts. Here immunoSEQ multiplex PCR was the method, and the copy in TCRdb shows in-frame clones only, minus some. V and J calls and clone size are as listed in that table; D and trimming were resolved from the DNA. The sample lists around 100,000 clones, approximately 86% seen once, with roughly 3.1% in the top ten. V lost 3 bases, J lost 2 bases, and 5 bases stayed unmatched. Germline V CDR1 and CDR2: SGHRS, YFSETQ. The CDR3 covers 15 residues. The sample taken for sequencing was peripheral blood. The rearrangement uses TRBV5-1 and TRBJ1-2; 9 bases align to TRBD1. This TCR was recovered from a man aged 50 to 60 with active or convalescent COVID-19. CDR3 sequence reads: CASSSADRGNYGYTF. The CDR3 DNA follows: TGCGCCAGCAGCTCAGCTGACAGGGGGAACTATGGCTACACCTTC.